This T cell receptor (beta chain) was obtained from a study of cytomegalovirus exposure and HLA in healthy donors. Study-wide points: An observed cluster of highly shared sequence variants was recorded as a likely sequencing artifact.

Germline lookup yields CDR1 SGHDN and CDR2 FVKESK. Trimming pared 4 bases from V and 4 bases from J, leaving 10 bases between. CDR3 length: 14 amino acids. A note on this clone: The antigen remains undetermined.

PCR involved 60 Vbeta and 13 Jbeta primers. Repertoires were generated with immunoSEQ multiplex PCR, while TCRdb's copy carries only in-frame clones and drops some. The data hold some 90,000 clones, with roughly 77% observed a single time. Sequencing was carried out using PBMCs. The sequence was collected from a man in his forties or fifties in good health and CMV-seronegative. The chain is built from TRBV14 and TRBJ2-2; no firm D call. Here the CDR3 reads CASSPGSRTGELFF. The CDR3 coding sequence is TGTGCCAGCAGCCCAGGATCACGCACCGGGGAGCTGTTTTTT.